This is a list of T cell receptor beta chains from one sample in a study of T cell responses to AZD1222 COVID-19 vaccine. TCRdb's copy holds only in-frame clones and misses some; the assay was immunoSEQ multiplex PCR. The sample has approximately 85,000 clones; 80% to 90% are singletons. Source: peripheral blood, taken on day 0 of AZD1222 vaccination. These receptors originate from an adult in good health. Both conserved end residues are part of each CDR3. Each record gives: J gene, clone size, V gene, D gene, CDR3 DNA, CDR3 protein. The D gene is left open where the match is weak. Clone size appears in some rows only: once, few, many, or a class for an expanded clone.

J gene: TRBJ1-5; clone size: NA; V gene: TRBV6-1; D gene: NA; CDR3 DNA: TGTGCCAGCAGTGAAGGGGGGCGCGTCGGTCAGCCCCAGCATTTT; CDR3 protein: CASSEGGRVGQPQHF
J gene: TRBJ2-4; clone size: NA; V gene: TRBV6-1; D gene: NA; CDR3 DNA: TGTGCCAGCAGTGAACAGGGAAGTAACATTCAGTACTTC; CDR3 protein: CASSEQGSNIQYF
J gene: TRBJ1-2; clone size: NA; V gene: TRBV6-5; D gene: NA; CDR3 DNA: TGTGCCAGCAGTTACGGCTTCGGGGGTGGCTACACCTTC; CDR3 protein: CASSYGFGGGYTF
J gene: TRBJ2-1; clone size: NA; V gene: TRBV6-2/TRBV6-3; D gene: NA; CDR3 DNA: TGTGCCAGCAGTTACTGGGGGAGCTCCTACAATGAGCAGTTCTTC; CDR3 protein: CASSYWGSSYNEQFF
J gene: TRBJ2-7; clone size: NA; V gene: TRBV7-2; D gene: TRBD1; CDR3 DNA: TGTGCCAGCAGCCCGGGACAGGGGGCGCGGGAGCAGTACTTC; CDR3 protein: CASSPGQGAREQYF
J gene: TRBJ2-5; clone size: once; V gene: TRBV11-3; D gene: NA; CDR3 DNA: TGTGCCAGCAGCTTGATGGCAGAGACCCAGTACTTC; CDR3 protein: CASSLMAETQYF
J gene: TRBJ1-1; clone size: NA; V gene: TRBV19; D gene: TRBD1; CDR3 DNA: TGTGCCAGTAGATTAAGGGGGCATGCTTTCTTT; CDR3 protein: CASRLRGHAFF
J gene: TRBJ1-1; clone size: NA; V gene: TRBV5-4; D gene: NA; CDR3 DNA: TGTGCCAGCAGCACAAACCCTTCAGGAGTGAACACTGAAGCTTTCTTT; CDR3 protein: CASSTNPSGVNTEAFF
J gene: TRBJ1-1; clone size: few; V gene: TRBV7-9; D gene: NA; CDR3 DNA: TGTGCCAGCAGCCTTGACAGCAACACTGAAGCTTTCTTT; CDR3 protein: CASSLDSNTEAFF
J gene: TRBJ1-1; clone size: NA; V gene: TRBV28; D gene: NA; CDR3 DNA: TGTGCCAGTAAAATCCGAGGACAGACGAACACTGAAGCTTTCTTT; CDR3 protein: CASKIRGQTNTEAFF
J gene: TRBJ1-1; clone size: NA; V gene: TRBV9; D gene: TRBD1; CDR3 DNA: TGTGCCAGCAGCGACCGGACAGGGGGCTCGATGAACACTGAAGCTTTCTTT; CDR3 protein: CASSDRTGGSMNTEAFF
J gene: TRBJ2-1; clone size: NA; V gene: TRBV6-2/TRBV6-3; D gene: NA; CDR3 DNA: TGTGCCAGCAGTTACGGGGCAGGATGGGGGTTCTTC; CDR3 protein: CASSYGAGWGFF
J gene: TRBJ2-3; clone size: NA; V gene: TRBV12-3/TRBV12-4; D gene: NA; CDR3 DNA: TGTGCCAGCAGTAGGGTGAGCACAGATACGCAGTATTTT; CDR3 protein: CASSRVSTDTQYF
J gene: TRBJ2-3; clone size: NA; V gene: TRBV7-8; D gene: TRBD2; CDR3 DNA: TGTGCCAGCAGCCGTCGCGGGCTAGCGGGGAACACAGATACGCAGTATTTT; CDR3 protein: CASSRRGLAGNTDTQYF
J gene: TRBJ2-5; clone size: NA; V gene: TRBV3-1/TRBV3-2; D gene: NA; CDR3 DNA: TGTGCCAGCAGCCGTCAAGAGACCCAGTACTTC; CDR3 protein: CASSRQETQYF
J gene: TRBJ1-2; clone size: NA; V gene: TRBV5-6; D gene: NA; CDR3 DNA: TGTGCCAGCAGCTTGTCAGCTTATGGCTACACCTTC; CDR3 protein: CASSLSAYGYTF
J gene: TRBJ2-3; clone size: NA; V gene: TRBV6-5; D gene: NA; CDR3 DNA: TGTGCCAGCAGTTACTTGGGGGCAAGCACAGATACGCAGTATTTT; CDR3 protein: CASSYLGASTDTQYF
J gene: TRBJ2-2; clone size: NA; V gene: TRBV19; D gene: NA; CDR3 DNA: TGTGCCTCCCGGACGGTAGTTACCGGGGAGCTGTTTTTT; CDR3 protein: CASRTVVTGELFF
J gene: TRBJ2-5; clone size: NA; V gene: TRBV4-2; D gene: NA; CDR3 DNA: TGTGCCAGCAGCCAGGCTGGATTTCAAGAGACCCAGTACTTC; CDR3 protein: CASSQAGFQETQYF
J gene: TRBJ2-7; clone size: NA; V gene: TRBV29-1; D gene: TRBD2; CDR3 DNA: TGCAGCGGTAAGCTAGCGGGTTCCTACGAGCAGTACTTC; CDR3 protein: CSGKLAGSYEQYF
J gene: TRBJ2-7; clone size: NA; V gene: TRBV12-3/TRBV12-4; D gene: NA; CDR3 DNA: TGTGCCAGCATGGGGTTGCGCTACGAGCAGTACTTC; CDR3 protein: CASMGLRYEQYF
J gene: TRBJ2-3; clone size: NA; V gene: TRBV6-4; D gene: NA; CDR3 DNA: TGTGCCAGCAGTGACCACATACACGCGGGGTCCGATACGCAGTATTTT; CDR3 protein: CASSDHIHAGSDTQYF
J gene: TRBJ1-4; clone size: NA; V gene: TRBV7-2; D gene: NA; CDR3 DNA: TGTGCCAGCAGACAGACACCAGCAACTAATGAAAAACTGTTTTTT; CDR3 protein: CASRQTPATNEKLFF
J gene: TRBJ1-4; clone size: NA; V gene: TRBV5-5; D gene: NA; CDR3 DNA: TGTGCCAGCAGCTTGGCCTATCCGGACGGCTATGAAAAACTGTTTTTT; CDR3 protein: CASSLAYPDGYEKLFF
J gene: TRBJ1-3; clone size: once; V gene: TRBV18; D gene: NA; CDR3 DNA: TGTGCCAGCTCACCACAGGGATCCGGAAACACCATATATTTT; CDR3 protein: CASSPQGSGNTIYF
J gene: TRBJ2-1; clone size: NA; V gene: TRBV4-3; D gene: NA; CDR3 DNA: TGCGCCAGCAGCCAAGAAGGCACTTTCTACAATGAGCAGTTCTTC; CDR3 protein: CASSQEGTFYNEQFF
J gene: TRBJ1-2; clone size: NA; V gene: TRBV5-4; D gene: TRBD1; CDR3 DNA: TGTGCCAGCAGCGTACCGGGACAGCGGGGTCCTGGCTACACCTTC; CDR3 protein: CASSVPGQRGPGYTF
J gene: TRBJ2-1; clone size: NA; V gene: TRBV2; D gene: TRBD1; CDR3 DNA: TGTGCCAGCAGTAGAGAACAGGGGGCGGATGAGCAGTTCTTC; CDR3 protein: CASSREQGADEQFF
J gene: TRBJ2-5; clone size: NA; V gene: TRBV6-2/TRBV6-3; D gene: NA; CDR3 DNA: TGTGCCAGCAGTACTCGACGGCGTCTAGCCCAGTACTTC; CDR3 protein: CASSTRRRLAQYF
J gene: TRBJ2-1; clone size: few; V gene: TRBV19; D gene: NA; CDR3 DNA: TGTGCCAGTAGCCTTAGTACAGGGCTGCAGTTCTTC; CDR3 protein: CASSLSTGLQFF
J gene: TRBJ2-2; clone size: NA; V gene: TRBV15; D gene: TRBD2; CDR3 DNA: TGTGCCACCAGCACGACTAGCGCAAACACCGGGGAGCTGTTTTTT; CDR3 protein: CATSTTSANTGELFF
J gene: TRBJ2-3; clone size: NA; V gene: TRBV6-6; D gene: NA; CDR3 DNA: TGTGCCAGCAGTCACGGGCTACAGGGTACAGATACGCAGTATTTT; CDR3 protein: CASSHGLQGTDTQYF
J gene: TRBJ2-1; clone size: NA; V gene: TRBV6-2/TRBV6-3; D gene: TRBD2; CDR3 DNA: TGTGCCAGCAGTTACCGGACTAGCGGCTACAATGAGCAGTTCTTC; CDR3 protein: CASSYRTSGYNEQFF
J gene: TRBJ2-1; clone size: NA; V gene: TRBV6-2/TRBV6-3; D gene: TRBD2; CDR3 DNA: TGTGCCAGCAGTTACCCGAGAGCGAGACTAGCGCCGTACAATGAGCAGTTCTTC; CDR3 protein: CASSYPRARLAPYNEQFF
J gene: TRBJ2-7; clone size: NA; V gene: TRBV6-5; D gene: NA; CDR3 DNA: TGTGCCAGCAGTTACTCGAGCCTAGCCGCCTACGAGCAGTACTTC; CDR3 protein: CASSYSSLAAYEQYF
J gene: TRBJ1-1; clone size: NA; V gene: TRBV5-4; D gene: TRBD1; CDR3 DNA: TGTGCCAGCAGCCTGGGACAGGGGGCGGCTGAAGCTTTCTTT; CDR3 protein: CASSLGQGAAEAFF
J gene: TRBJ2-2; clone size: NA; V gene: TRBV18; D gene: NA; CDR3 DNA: TGTGCCAGCTCACCCCTAGCAAATACGAACACCGGGGAGCTGTTTTTT; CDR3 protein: CASSPLANTNTGELFF
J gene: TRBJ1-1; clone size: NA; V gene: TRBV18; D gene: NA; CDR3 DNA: TGTGCCAGCTCAGACACAGGGTTGGAGGCTTTCTTT; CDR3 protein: CASSDTGLEAFF
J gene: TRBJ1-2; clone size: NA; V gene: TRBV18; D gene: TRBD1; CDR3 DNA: TGTGCCAGCTCACCAGGCCGGGACAGGGGTGGATATGGCTACACCTTC; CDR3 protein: CASSPGRDRGGYGYTF
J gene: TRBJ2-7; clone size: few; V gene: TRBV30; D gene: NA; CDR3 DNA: TGTGCCTGGAGTGTTAGTCGCTCAGTGGACGAGCAGTACTTC; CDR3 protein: CAWSVSRSVDEQYF
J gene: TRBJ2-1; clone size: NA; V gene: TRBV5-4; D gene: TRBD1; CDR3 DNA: TGTGCCAGCAGCACGGGACAGACTACTGGCAATGAGCAGTTCTTC; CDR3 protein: CASSTGQTTGNEQFF
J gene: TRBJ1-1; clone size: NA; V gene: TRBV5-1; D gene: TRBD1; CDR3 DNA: TGCGCCAGCAGTCGGGACAGGGAGGCTGAAGCTTTCTTT; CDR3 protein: CASSRDREAEAFF
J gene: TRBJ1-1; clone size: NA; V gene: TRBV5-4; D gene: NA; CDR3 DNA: TGTGCCAGCAGCTCCTGGGGCTCCAACACTGAAGCTTTCTTT; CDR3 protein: CASSSWGSNTEAFF
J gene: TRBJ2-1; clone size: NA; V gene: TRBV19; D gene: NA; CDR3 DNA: TGTGCCAGTAAAGCGGACAGTACCGTCTACAATGAGCAGTTCTTC; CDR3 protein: CASKADSTVYNEQFF
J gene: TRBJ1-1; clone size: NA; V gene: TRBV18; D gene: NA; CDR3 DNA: TGTGCCAGCTCACCAGGGGGGTGGACTGAAGCTTTCTTT; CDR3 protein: CASSPGGWTEAFF